This TCR beta chain was captured in a study of regulatory T cells in long-lasting Graves disease. Time point given: persistent/refractory GD, antithyroid drugs over 5 years with positive TRAb. There was RNA extracted from PBMCs, and the TCR library was made from it. General study results and limits: Lower TCR diversity was seen in persistent Graves' patients than in newly diagnosed ones.

Combining iRepertoire HTBI primers with Arm-PCR of CDR3 regions, the authors built TCR beta libraries. In the authors' methods: The study identified about 60 TRBV and some 15 TRBJ segments across samples. One entry per CDR3 protein, called by TCRdb with MiXCR from the multiplex PCR reads. Clone size and V and J calls follow TCRdb, not the original study. The sample has approximately 380,000 distinct CDR3 sequences; roughly 20% are singletons. V gave up 0 bases and J gave up 4 bases; unmatched junction bases: 6. CDR3 length: 15 residues. Germline V gene sequence: CDR1 GTSNPN, CDR2 SVGIG (reference sequence). For this clonotype: Its target is not known.

Sequences were derived from peripheral blood mononuclear cells (PBMCs), sampled when the disease was refractory, from a patient treated with antithyroid drugs. The chain carries TRBV30 and TRBJ2-1, with 7 bases identical to TRBD2. This clonotype was sampled from a female donor with Graves disease. The CDR3 protein is CAWSVAEREYNEQFF. CDR3 nucleotide sequence: TGTGCCTGGAGTGTGGCCGAGCGGGAATACAATGAGCAGTTCTTC.